The source of this TCR beta chain is a study of T-cell reconstitution after alpha-beta-depleted transplantation in children. The TCRbeta library was prepared with unique molecular identifiers. TCRdb reprocessed the PCR reads via MiXCR and lists one record per CDR3 protein. Found here are about 500,000 distinct CDR3 sequences, around a third of them singletons; the top ten hold 2.4%. This clonotype was seen more than once but under ten times. V was clipped by 5 bases and J by 4 bases; unmatched bases: 11. Germline loops: CDR1 MDHEN, CDR2 SYDVKM. This CDR3 has 16 amino acids. The specimen comprised PBMCs from the stem cell graft donor, sampled from the stem cell graft. This sequence originates from a human donor who donated a stem cell graft to a child with aplastic anemia. The chain combines TRBV28 with TRBJ2-1, with 7 bases that match TRBD1. CDR3 sequence: CASSALQGLGYNEQFF. The DNA of the CDR3 is TGTGCCAGCAGTGCCCTACAGGGGCTAGGATACAATGAGCAGTTCTTC.